This T cell receptor beta chain was documented in a study of OX40 agonist ivuxolimab in advanced cancers. Looking at the study overall: Across the patients, intravenous ivuxolimab was delivered every 2 weeks at 0.01 to 10 mg/kg.

Study-wide points: The authors also found low normalized T-cell clonal expansion in some nonresponders. The study found that CD8+ T cells averaged more expanded clones than CD4+.

Sequenced by immunoSEQ multiplex PCR; TCRdb stores in-frame clones only, minus some. The table shows 43,000 or so clones, with 88% occurring only once. This clone was observed a few times. Its antigen is undetermined. This clonotype was sampled from an adult with an advanced solid tumor such as melanoma, head and neck, liver or kidney cancer. The input for sequencing was CD4+ or CD8+ T cells sorted from blood, taken in a trial of the OX40 agonist ivuxolimab.

CDR3 DNA: TGTGCCAGCAGTGAACGGACTGGACTCGACTACACCTTC. As protein: CASSERTGLDYTF. The genes are TRBV25-1 and TRBJ1-2; D uncertain. V was cut by 2 bases and J by 10 bases, with 14 bases left in between. The V gene's germline CDR1 is MGHDK and CDR2 SYGVNS. This CDR3 is 13 amino acids long.